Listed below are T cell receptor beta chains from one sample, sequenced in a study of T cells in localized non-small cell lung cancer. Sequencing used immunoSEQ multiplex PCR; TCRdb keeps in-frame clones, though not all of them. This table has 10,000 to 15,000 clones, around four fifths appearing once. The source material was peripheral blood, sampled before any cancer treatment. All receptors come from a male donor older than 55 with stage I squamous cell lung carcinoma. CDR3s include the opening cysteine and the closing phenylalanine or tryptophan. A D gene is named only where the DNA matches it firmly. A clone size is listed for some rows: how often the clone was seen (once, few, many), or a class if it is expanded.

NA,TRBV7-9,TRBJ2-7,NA,CASSLSGYEQYF,TGTGCCAGCAGCTTATCCGGGTACGAGCAGTACTTC
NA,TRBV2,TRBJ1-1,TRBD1,CARETGRGTEAFF,TGTGCCAGGGAGACAGGGCGGGGAACTGAAGCTTTCTTT
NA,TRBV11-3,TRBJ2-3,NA,CASSPGNEDTQYF,TGTGCCAGCAGCCCAGGGAATGAAGATACGCAGTATTTT
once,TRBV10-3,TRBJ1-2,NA,CAISDLPGAGGYTF,TGTGCCATCAGTGACCTCCCCGGGGCGGGTGGCTACACCTTC
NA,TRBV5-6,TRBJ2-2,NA,CASSLGQYTGELFF,TGTGCCAGCAGCTTGGGACAGTACACCGGGGAGCTGTTTTTT
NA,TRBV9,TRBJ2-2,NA,CASSDQGHTGELFF,TGTGCCAGCAGCGACCAGGGGCACACCGGGGAGCTGTTTTTT
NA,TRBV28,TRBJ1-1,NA,CASKITGKNTEAFF,TGTGCCAGCAAAATCACAGGGAAGAACACTGAAGCTTTCTTT
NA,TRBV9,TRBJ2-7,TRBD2,CASSANSGSSYEQYF,TGTGCCAGCAGCGCCAATAGCGGGAGCTCCTACGAGCAGTACTTC
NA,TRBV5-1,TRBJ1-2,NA,CASSSGANYGYTF,TGCGCCAGCAGTTCCGGAGCTAACTATGGCTACACCTTC
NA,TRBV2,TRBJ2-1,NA,CASSVEYEQFF,TGTGCCAGCAGTGTAGAGTATGAGCAGTTCTTC
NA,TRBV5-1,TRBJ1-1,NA,CASSLVGSTLNTEAFF,TGCGCCAGCAGCTTGGTGGGCAGCACCTTGAACACTGAAGCTTTCTTT
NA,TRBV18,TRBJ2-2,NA,CASSPPRGNTGELFF,TGTGCCAGCTCACCACCCCGGGGAAACACCGGGGAGCTGTTTTTT
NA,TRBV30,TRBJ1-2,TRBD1,CAWSETQGSGYTF,TGTGCCTGGAGTGAAACACAGGGGAGTGGCTACACCTTC
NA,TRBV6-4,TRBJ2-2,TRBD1,CASSVDRATGELFF,TGTGCCAGCAGTGTGGACAGGGCAACCGGGGAGCTGTTTTTT
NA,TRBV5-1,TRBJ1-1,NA,CASSLSQGDAEAFF,TGCGCCAGCAGCTTGAGCCAGGGTGACGCTGAAGCTTTCTTT
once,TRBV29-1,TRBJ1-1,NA,CSARDIRNTEAFF,TGCAGCGCCCGGGACATCCGGAACACTGAAGCTTTCTTT
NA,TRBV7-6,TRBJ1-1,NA,CASSLRGNTEAFF,TGTGCCAGCAGCTTACGGGGGAACACTGAAGCTTTCTTT
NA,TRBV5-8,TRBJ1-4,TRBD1,CASGGGWIEKLFF,TGTGCCAGCGGAGGGGGCTGGATTGAAAAACTGTTTTTT
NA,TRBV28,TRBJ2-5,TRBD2,CASSLILFTSGDQETQYF,TGTGCCAGCAGTTTGATTCTTTTCACTAGCGGAGACCAAGAGACCCAGTACTTC
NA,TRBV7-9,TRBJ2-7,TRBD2,CASSPRTSLDEQYF,TGTGCCAGCAGCCCACGGACTAGCTTGGACGAGCAGTACTTC
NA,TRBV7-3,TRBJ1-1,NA,CASSLKETGTEAFF,TGTGCCAGCAGCTTAAAAGAAACGGGGACTGAAGCTTTCTTT